The 29 T cell receptor beta chains listed next were all sequenced from one sample in a study of cytomegalovirus exposure and HLA in healthy donors. 60 Vbeta and 13 Jbeta primers were used in PCR. TCRdb's table, derived via immunoSEQ multiplex PCR, lists solely in-frame clones and lacks some. The repertoire consists of approximately 110,000 clones, with about two thirds occurring once and the leading ten covering about 7.9%. Sequencing was carried out using PBMCs. The receptor set was obtained from a middle-aged woman in good health and CMV-seropositive.

V is TRBV9 and J is TRBJ1-1; D may be TRBD1 (5 bases). There are 14 residues in the CDR3. Germline-derived CDR1 and CDR2 are SGDLS and YYNGEE. V was clipped by 3 bases and J by 4 bases, with 13 bases between them. As DNA, the CDR3 is TGTGCCAGCAGCGCCCAGGGTAGTGGCACTGAAGCTTTCTTT. Its translation: CASSAQGSGTEAFF.

This clone appeared once. This chain joins TRBV27 and TRBJ1-5; the D gene is possibly TRBD1 (5 bases). Trimming took off 5 bases at V and 3 bases at J, with 14 bases between the two ends. The CDR3 runs 15 residues. Germline assignment: CDR1 MNHEY and CDR2 SMNVEV (reference sequence). CDR3: CASSAGRGINQPQHF. The CDR3 DNA reads TGTGCCAGCAGTGCGGGGAGGGGAATCAATCAGCCCCAGCATTTT.

This clone has just a few counts. The chain has TRBV5-1 and TRBJ2-3; D is perhaps TRBD2 (6 bases). V shed 4 bases and J shed 0 bases, with 15 bases lying between them. The germline V gene encodes CDR1 SGHRS and CDR2 YFSETQ. There are 16 residues in the CDR3. In DNA, the CDR3 is TGCGCCAGCAGCCCCGACGCCGGGAGCAGCACAGATACGCAGTATTTT. Translated, it gives CASSPDAGSSTDTQYF.

The chain recombines TRBV2 with TRBJ2-6; unclear D gene. Germline assignment: CDR1 SNHLY and CDR2 FYNNEI. The CDR3 is made up of 15 amino acids. V gave up 5 bases and J gave up 0 bases, with 8 bases separating them. In DNA form, the CDR3 reads TGTGCCAGCAGTCCCCCCCGCTCTGGGGCCAACGTCCTGACTTTC. As protein: CASSPPRSGANVLTF.

This clone was counted once. This chain connects TRBV19 to TRBJ2-1; 14 nucleotides match TRBD2. V shed 7 bases, J shed 8 bases, and the junction held 10 bases outside the gene matches. CDR1 and CDR2 (germline): LNHDA, SQIVND (reference sequence). The CDR3 spans 16 residues. CDR3 residues: CASISGTSGGKDEQFF. The CDR3 region has the DNA TGTGCCAGTATAAGCGGGACTAGCGGGGGCAAGGATGAGCAGTTCTTC.

V is TRBV4-3 and J is TRBJ1-4; possibly TRBD1 for D (6 bases). Per germline, CDR1 LGHNA and CDR2 YSLEER. This CDR3 has 16 residues. Trimming pared 3 bases from V and 6 bases from J, leaving 17 bases between. In nucleotides, the CDR3 is TGCGCCAGCAGCCAGGCCAACAGGGTTTCGCATGAAAAACTGTTTTTT. Amino acid sequence: CASSQANRVSHEKLFF.

The chain joins TRBV5-4 to TRBJ1-1; no reliable D call. There are 14 residues in the CDR3. The V gene's germline CDR1 is SGHNT and CDR2 YYREEE (reference sequence). Trimming removed 0 bases at V and 3 bases at J, with 9 bases between. The CDR3 nucleotides read TGTGCCAGCAGCTTGGGAGTAACGGACACTGAAGCTTTCTTT. It yields the protein CASSLGVTDTEAFF.

This sequence joins TRBV5-1 and TRBJ2-4, with 7 bases fitting TRBD1. V dropped 3 bases and J dropped 6; count of bases not matched to a gene: 9. CDR1 and CDR2 (germline): SGHRS, YFSETQ. This CDR3 spans 15 amino acids. The CDR3 protein is CASSWGTAEGNIQYF. The CDR3 DNA follows: TGCGCCAGCAGCTGGGGGACAGCCGAAGGAAACATTCAGTACTTC.

The CDR3 bases are TGTGCCAGCAGTGACGGGACAGGGGGAAAACTGTTTTTT. Residues: CASSDGTGGKLFF. The J gene is TRBJ1-4, the V gene TRBV6-4, with 11 bases that match TRBD1. The germline V gene has CDR1 MRHNA and CDR2 SNTAGT. The CDR3 runs 13 residues. V lost 2 bases and J lost 10; bases outside the gene matches: 0.

The CDR3 DNA reads TGCGCCAGCAGCTTGTCCCCGGGACAAAACGTTAATTCACCCCTCCACTTT. This gives the protein CASSLSPGQNVNSPLHF. The chain uses TRBV5-1 and TRBJ1-6; a possible D gene is TRBD1 (6 bases). Germline values: CDR1 SGHRS, CDR2 YFSETQ. V dropped 1 base and J dropped 6 bases, with 17 bases sitting between them. The CDR3 covers 17 residues.

Comments on this clone: Relative to the germline gene, one junction end is altered; a read error may explain this. This sample also contains other DNA sequences that code for the same CDR3. The chain joins TRBV15 to TRBJ2-5; D gene uncertain. Germline V gene sequence: CDR1 LNHNV, CDR2 YYDKDF (reference sequence). This CDR3 region has 14 residues. As DNA, the CDR3 is TGTGCCACCAGCAGAGAGATAAACCAGGAGACCCAGTACTTC. It specifies CATSREINQETQYF. Full variable domain (rest looked up from reference TRBV15 and TRBJ2-5): DAMVIQNPRYQVTQFGKPVTLSCSQTLNHNVMYWYQQKSSQAPKLLFHYYDKDFNNEADTPDNFQSRRPNTSFCFLDIRSPGLGDTAMYLCATSREINQETQYFGPGTRLLVL.

This clone was detected only once. Germline and junction disagree at one end, which may indicate a read error. This chain links TRBV7-9 with TRBJ2-7; possible D gene TRBD1, 6 bases. Germline values: CDR1 SEHNR, CDR2 FQNEAQ (reference sequence). The CDR3 has 13 amino acids. The CDR3 here is CPSAPGQLYEQYF. CDR3 nucleotide sequence: TGCCCCTCTGCCCCCGGACAGCTTTACGAGCAGTACTTC.

V gene TRBV7-6 combines with J gene TRBJ1-5, with a tentative D call TRBD1 (5 bases). Germline V gives CDR1 SGHVS, CDR2 FNYEAQ. This CDR3 comprises 17 residues. V shed 5 bases and J shed 0 bases, with 17 bases lying between them. CDR3 bases: TGTGCCAGCAGCCCATCCGGGGGGGGGTATAGCAATCAGCCCCAGCATTTT. Its translation is CASSPSGGGYSNQPQHF.

This clone was seen a single time. The V and J genes are TRBV29-1 and TRBJ2-2; possibly TRBD1 for D (5 bases). Trimming stripped 3 bases from V and 2 bases from J, with 13 bases between. The CDR3 extends over 15 amino acids. CDR1 is SQVTM and CDR2 is ANQGSEA in the germline V gene. The CDR3 region is CSVEGLKINTGELFF. The CDR3 DNA reads TGCAGCGTTGAGGGGCTTAAAATAAACACCGGGGAGCTGTTTTTT.

The chain uses TRBV29-1 and TRBJ2-7, with D possibly TRBD1 on 7 matching bases. Germline CDR1 reads SQVTM; CDR2 reads ANQGSEA. The CDR3 has 13 residues. V lost 4 bases to trimming and J lost 3 bases, with 13 bases between them. CDR3 sequence reads: CSVGRDRNYEQYF. In nucleotides, the CDR3 is TGCAGCGTTGGGAGGGACAGAAACTACGAGCAGTACTTC.

The chain carries TRBV5-4 and TRBJ1-2, with a tentative D call TRBD1 (6 bases). This CDR3 has 17 amino acids. Germline V CDR1 and CDR2: SGHNT, YYREEE (reference sequence). Trimming shortened V by 3 bases and J by 1 base, and 19 bases separated the two germline ends. Written as DNA, the CDR3 is TGTGCCAGCAGCTCACCCTACCATAGACAGGATAACTATGGCTACACCTTC. Translation gives CASSSPYHRQDNYGYTF.

The gene calls are TRBV9 and TRBJ1-2; D might be TRBD1 (6 bases). Trimming removed 4 bases from V and 8 bases from J, with 15 bases in between. Germline V CDR1 and CDR2: SGDLS, YYNGEE. The CDR3 contains 13 residues. This chain's CDR3 is CASSPSPRGGYTF. Written as DNA, the CDR3 is TGTGCCAGCAGCCCAAGTCCCAGGGGAGGCTACACCTTC.

The rearrangement joins TRBV7-9 to TRBJ1-2; D uncertain. Trimming left V 0 bases short and J 4 bases short, with 9 bases between. This CDR3 is built from 14 residues. Germline V CDR1 and CDR2: SEHNR, FQNEAQ (reference sequence). The CDR3 DNA reads TGTGCCAGCAGCTTAGCCGCGGCAGCCTATGGCTACACCTTC. Its translation is CASSLAAAAYGYTF.

The chain has TRBV5-1 and TRBJ2-5; 10 bases align to TRBD1. This CDR3 spans 14 amino acids. The junction had 7 bases not matched to a gene; V was cut back by 7 bases and J by 4 bases. Germline values: CDR1 SGHRS, CDR2 YFSETQ. CDR3 bases: TGCGCCAGCGGACCCGGGGACAGGGGAGAGACCCAGTACTTC. Translating it yields CASGPGDRGETQYF.

This clone was counted once. This sequence joins TRBV2 and TRBJ1-5; TRBD1 matches 8 bases. CDR3 length equals 14 residues. Germline V lookup: CDR1 SNHLY, CDR2 FYNNEI. Trimming at V came to 6 bases and at J to 1 base, leaving 2 bases not matched to a gene. The CDR3 nucleotides are TGTGCCAGCAGCGGGGACAGGAGCAATCAGCCCCAGCATTTT. Translated: CASSGDRSNQPQHF.

The rearrangement uses TRBV6-5 and TRBJ1-5, with 8 bases lining up with TRBD1. V dropped 6 bases and J dropped 6; count of bases not matched to a gene: 7. Germline CDR1 reads MNHEY; CDR2 reads SVGAGI. The CDR3 length is 14 residues. The CDR3 DNA reads as TGTGCCAGCAGCCAAACAGGGGGTGGTCAGCCCCAGCATTTT. Its translation: CASSQTGGGQPQHF.

In this sample, this clone turned up a few times. This chain uses TRBV25-1 with TRBJ2-3; 13 bases are shared with TRBD2. Trimming at V came to 3 bases and at J to 4 bases, leaving 4 bases not matched to a gene. The germline V gene encodes CDR1 MGHDK and CDR2 SYGVNS. The CDR3 runs 16 residues. The chain's CDR3 is CASSDPGTSGADTQYF. The CDR3 DNA sequence: TGTGCCAGCAGTGATCCGGGGACTAGCGGGGCAGATACGCAGTATTTT. The whole variable domain, remainder taken from reference TRBV25-1 and TRBJ2-3, is EADIYQTPRYLVIGTGKKITLECSQTMGHDKMYWYQQDPGMELHLIHYSYGVNSTEKGDLSSESTVSRIRTEHFPLTLESARPSHTSQYLCASSDPGTSGADTQYFGPGTRLTVL.

The chain employs TRBV2 and TRBJ1-2; 10 bases align to TRBD1. The V gene's germline CDR1 is SNHLY and CDR2 FYNNEI. The junction had 6 bases not matched to a gene; V was cut back by 7 bases and J by 4 bases. The CDR3 is 14 residues long. CDR3 sequence (DNA): TGTGCCAGCATCCGGGACAGGGGAGCCTATGGCTACACCTTC. Translating it yields CASIRDRGAYGYTF.

V gene TRBV7-9 combines with J gene TRBJ1-2; D remains unclear. This CDR3 region has 12 residues. The V gene's germline CDR1 is SEHNR and CDR2 FQNEAQ (reference sequence). V lost 4 bases, J lost 3 bases, and 6 bases lay in between. The CDR3 DNA is TGTGCCAGCAGCTCCGGGGACTATGGCTACACCTTC. Translating it yields CASSSGDYGYTF.

V is TRBV18 and J is TRBJ2-5; 9 bases agree with TRBD1. TRBJ2-7 explains the end of the DNA better; the J call may be wrong. The CDR3 is 14 residues long. Germline CDR1 reads KGHSH; CDR2 reads LQKENI. CDR3: CASSPGQGGGEQYF. The CDR3 DNA sequence: TGTGCCAGCTCACCGGGACAGGGTGGGGGCGAGCAGTACTTC.

The genes are TRBV9 and TRBJ1-1; TRBD1 matches 7 bases. Unmatched junction bases numbered 11, after V lost 3 bases and J lost 0 bases. Germline lookup yields CDR1 SGDLS and CDR2 YYNGEE. This CDR3 contains 17 residues. CDR3 loop: CASSANSGQSLNTEAFF. The CDR3 nucleotides are TGTGCCAGCAGCGCCAACTCGGGACAGTCCTTGAACACTGAAGCTTTCTTT.

The chain uses TRBV4-2 and TRBJ1-1; weak D call: TRBD1 (6 bases). Germline loops: CDR1 LGHNA, CDR2 YNFKEQ. CDR3 length equals 13 residues. Trimming removed 4 bases from V and 6 bases from J, with 12 bases in between. The CDR3: CASSPRGLPEAFF. CDR3 nucleotide sequence: TGTGCCAGCAGCCCCAGGGGACTACCTGAAGCTTTCTTT.

This rearrangement joins TRBV5-8 to TRBJ2-1; 12 nucleotides align to TRBD2. V was pared by 0 bases and J by 3 bases, with 4 bases of the junction left unmatched. The CDR3 has 17 residues. Germline CDR1 and CDR2: SGHTS and YDEGEE. Here the CDR3 DNA reads TGTGCCAGCAGCTTGGAGGCGACTAGCGGGGGCTACAATGAGCAGTTCTTC. Translated, it gives CASSLEATSGGYNEQFF.

The V gene is TRBV27, the J gene TRBJ2-2; 7 nucleotides match TRBD1. This CDR3 region has 15 residues. Trimming took 6 bases from V and 5 from J; bases not matched to a gene: 9. CDR1 and CDR2 from the germline V gene are MNHEY and SMNVEV (reference sequence). CDR3 amino acids: CASRPNRGGTGELFF. CDR3 bases: TGTGCCAGCAGACCCAACAGGGGTGGGACCGGGGAGCTGTTTTTT.